This T cell receptor (beta chain) was identified during a study of early T cells in non-severe SARS-CoV-2 infection. TCRdb processed the 5' RACE reads anew with MiXCR; each CDR3 protein has one entry. This sample yields approximately 76,000 distinct CDR3 sequences, of which roughly an eighth are seen a single time; about 1.3% belongs to the top ten. The source material was whole blood. This TCR was sampled from an adult who was a healthcare worker with PCR-confirmed SARS-CoV-2 infection or an uninfected control (not recorded which).

The chain's CDR3 is CASSPVEGTEAFF. In DNA form, the CDR3 reads TGTGCCAGCAGCCCCGTGGAGGGGACTGAAGCTTTCTTT. This chain uses TRBV4-2 with TRBJ1-1; D is possibly TRBD1 (5 bases). Germline CDR1 reads LGHNA; CDR2 reads YNFKEQ. CDR3 size: 13 residues. Trimming removed 4 bases at V and 5 bases at J, with 11 bases between.